The TCR beta chain under discussion was sequenced for a study of blood T cells in healthy people across ages. The CDR3 contains 16 residues. CDR1 and CDR2 from the germline V gene are KGHSY and FQNENV. With 1 base clipped from V and 4 bases from J, the junction kept 9 bases outside the gene matches. Alongside a J-beta primer mix, a sample-barcoded 5' primer served in a second PCR lasting about 7 to 11 cycles. One entry per CDR3 protein results from TCRdb running MiXCR on the 5' RACE reads. The sample gives fewer than 800,000 distinct CDR3 sequences, 21% of which show up once; roughly 3.6% is in the top ten.

The origin of this receptor is a man in his 70s in good health. The gene calls are TRBV16 and TRBJ2-5; TRBD2 agrees at 7 bases. Input material: blood. The CDR3 loop is CASSQLSSGRTETQYF. CDR3 bases: TGTGCCAGCAGCCAATTGAGTAGCGGGCGGACAGAGACCCAGTACTTC.